This T cell receptor beta chain was retrieved from a study of blood T cell repertoires in COVID-19. V gave up 4 bases and J gave up 8 bases; unmatched junction bases: 6. Germline V gene sequence: CDR1 ENHRY, CDR2 SYGVKD. This CDR3 contains 15 residues. The data were produced by immunoSEQ multiplex PCR, yet TCRdb's version contains in-frame clones alone and is incomplete. The sample lists about 210,000 clones; roughly nine tenths were seen once. The receptor comes from a middle-aged man with acute or convalescent COVID-19. Material: peripheral blood. The V and J genes are TRBV10-3 and TRBJ2-1, with 12 bases identical to TRBD2. CDR3 sequence reads: CAISGLAGGSDEQFF. CDR3 in DNA: TGTGCCATCAGTGGGCTAGCGGGGGGGAGTGATGAGCAGTTCTTC.